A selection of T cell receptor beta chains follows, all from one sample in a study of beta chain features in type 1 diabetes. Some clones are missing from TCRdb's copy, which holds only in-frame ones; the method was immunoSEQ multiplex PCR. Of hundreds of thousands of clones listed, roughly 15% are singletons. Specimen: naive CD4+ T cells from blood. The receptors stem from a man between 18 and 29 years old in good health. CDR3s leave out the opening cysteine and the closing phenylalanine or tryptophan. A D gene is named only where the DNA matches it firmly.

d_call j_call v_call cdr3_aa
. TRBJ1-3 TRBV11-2 ASSLDPPASSGNTIY
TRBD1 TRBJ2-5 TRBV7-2 ASSWRPGQGGETQY
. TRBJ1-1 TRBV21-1 ASSKEGRTGSGMAF
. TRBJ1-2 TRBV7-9 ASSSAQGGYT
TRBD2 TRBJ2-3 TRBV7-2 ASSLTSGGADTQY
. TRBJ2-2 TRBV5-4 ASSQVGLASNTGELF
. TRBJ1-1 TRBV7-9 ASSLETEAF
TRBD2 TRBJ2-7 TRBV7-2 ASSLDGTRGLKQY
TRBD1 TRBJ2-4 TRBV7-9 ASSRDRGIRIQY
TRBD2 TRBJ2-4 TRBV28 ASSLNRARSGVAKNIQY
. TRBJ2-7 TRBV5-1 ASSLEGAEQY
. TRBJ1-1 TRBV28 ASSPKTGLNTEAF
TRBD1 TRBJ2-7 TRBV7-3 ASSFGQGSIYEQY
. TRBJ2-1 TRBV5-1 ASSLQEGVGNEQF
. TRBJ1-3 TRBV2 ASRGGITGTSGNTIY
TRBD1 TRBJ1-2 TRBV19 ASSILPGQGAYGYT
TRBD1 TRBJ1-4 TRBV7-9 ASSIYRGPNEKLF
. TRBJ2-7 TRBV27 ASSLSPSKQY
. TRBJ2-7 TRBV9 ASSVRDSGAYEQY
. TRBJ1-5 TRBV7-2 ASSSTGTLSQPQH
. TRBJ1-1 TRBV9 ASSVDGTNTEAF
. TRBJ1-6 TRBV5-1 ASRGALTPISPLH
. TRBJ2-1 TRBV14 ASSQDPGGSSYNEQF
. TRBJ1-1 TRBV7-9 ASSLDGIPNTEAF
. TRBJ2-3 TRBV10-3 AISESKGLVGTDTQY
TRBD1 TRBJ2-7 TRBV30 AWSVPGTVTYEQY
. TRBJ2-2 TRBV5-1 ASSLVGTPNTGELF
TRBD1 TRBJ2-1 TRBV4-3 ASSLMWRDRNNEQF
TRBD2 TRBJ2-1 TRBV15 ATSRDAGRGYSYNEQF
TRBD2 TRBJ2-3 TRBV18 ASSPGGGTDTQY
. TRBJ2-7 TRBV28 ASTETNSYEQY
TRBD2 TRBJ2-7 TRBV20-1 SAPRTSGQY
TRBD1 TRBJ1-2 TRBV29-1 SARTGPYPNYGYT
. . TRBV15 ATREGVGSYEQY
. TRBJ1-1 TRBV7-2 ASSSRAFNTEAF
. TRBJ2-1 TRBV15 ATRSGRGTYNEQF
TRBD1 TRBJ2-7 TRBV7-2 ASSSGQARLYEQY
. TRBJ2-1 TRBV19 ASRPTSTSYEQF
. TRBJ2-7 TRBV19 ASSPPLNRADYEQY
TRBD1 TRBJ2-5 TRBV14 ASSQAGTGKQETQY
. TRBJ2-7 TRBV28 ASSFGNSYEQY
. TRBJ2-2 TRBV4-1 ASSQSGARYTGELF
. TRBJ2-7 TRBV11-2 ASSGDGYYEQY
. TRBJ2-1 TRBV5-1 ASSSPGTINNEQF
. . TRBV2 ASSASSYEQY